This T cell receptor (beta chain) was obtained from a study of neurological immune-mediated disorders. Study observations and caveats: Expanded clones shared no identical CDR3 amino acid sequences across subjects, which suggested private TCR-beta repertoires in all groups. The greatest TCR clonal expansion occurred in HTLV-1-associated myelopathy and the least in multiple sclerosis, which fell below healthy controls.

By 5'RACE with 10-nucleotide random UMIs, the cDNA was made. One entry per CDR3 protein, called by TCRdb with MiXCR from the 5' RACE reads. The top ten hold around 4.7% of the sample, which has approximately 40,000 distinct CDR3 sequences, roughly 21% seen once. The CDR3 totals 16 residues. CDR1 is SGHRS, CDR2 YFSETQ, per germline. The J segment lost 5 bases and the V segment lost 4 bases, leaving 13 bases of the junction unmatched. The table lists this clonotype with many counts. Its specificity is unknown. Time point here: technical triplicate 3. Where libraries were unsorted, they were derived from 2 million PBMCs stored at -80 degrees C.

Sequenced input: PBMCs. This clonotype was sampled from a man in his sixties with HTLV-1-associated myelopathy (HAM/TSP). V usage is TRBV5-1 and J usage is TRBJ1-1; TRBD1 aligns across 8 bases. The CDR3 sequence is CASSPGQGGGATEAFF. The CDR3 DNA reads TGCGCCAGCAGCCCAGGACAGGGTGGAGGTGCGACTGAAGCTTTCTTT.